These 22 T cell receptor beta chains were sequenced from one sample in a study of blood T cell repertoires in COVID-19. Some clones are missing from TCRdb's copy, which holds only in-frame ones; the method was immunoSEQ multiplex PCR. The sample lists around 270,000 clones; approximately 90% were seen once. The source material was peripheral blood. The receptor source for this set is a man aged 55 to 70 who had recovered from COVID-19.

V is TRBV5-1 and J is TRBJ2-7, with 7 bases matching TRBD1. The CDR3 spans 16 residues. Trimming cost V 5 bases and J 4 bases; bases outside gene matches: 15. In germline, CDR1 is SGHRS, CDR2 YFSETQ. CDR3 coding DNA: TGCGCCAGCAGACCAGCTGACAGGGCCAGATTGTACGAGCAGTACTTC. It translates to CASRPADRARLYEQYF.

The genes are TRBV28 and TRBJ1-2, with D possibly matching TRBD1 (5 bases). CDR1 is MDHEN, CDR2 SYDVKM, per germline. The V end lost 8 bases, the J end lost 7 bases, and 14 bases lay between the germline ends. The CDR3 length is 12 residues. The chain's CDR3 is CASRPGGGGYTF. CDR3 DNA: TGTGCCAGCCGCCCGGGGGGAGGTGGCTACACCTTC.

This chain uses TRBV14 with TRBJ1-1; 9 nucleotides match TRBD1. The CDR3 loop spans 14 amino acids. Germline trimming cut 4 bases from V and 4 bases from J; bases unmatched to any gene: 4. Germline V gene sequence: CDR1 SGHDN, CDR2 FVKESK. As DNA, the CDR3 is TGTGCCAGCAGCCTCCTGACAGGGGGCACTGAAGCTTTCTTT. Translating gives CASSLLTGGTEAFF.

The chain carries TRBV11-2 and TRBJ2-7; tentatively, D is TRBD1 (5 bases). Trimming pared 2 bases from V and 0 bases from J, leaving 8 bases between. This CDR3 region has 14 residues. Germline CDR1 reads SGHAT; CDR2 reads FQNNGV. CDR3 sequence reads: CASSLSQGSYEQYF. The CDR3 DNA reads TGTGCCAGCAGCTTAAGCCAGGGCTCCTACGAGCAGTACTTC.

This chain joins TRBV7-2 and TRBJ2-1; TRBD1 aligns across 11 bases. With V trimmed by 4 bases and J by 9 bases, 8 bases remained unmatched. Germline V gene sequence: CDR1 SGHTA, CDR2 FQGNSA. The length of the CDR3 is 15 residues. The CDR3 bases are TGTGCCAGCAGCTGGGGACAGGGGGTCACGGGTGAGCAGTTCTTC. Its protein product is CASSWGQGVTGEQFF.

J is TRBJ1-2 and V is TRBV27; the D is unclear. This CDR3 contains 13 residues. Germline CDR1 MNHEY, CDR2 SMNVEV (reference sequence). Trimming removed 3 bases at V and 5 bases at J, with 10 bases between. In DNA, the CDR3 is TGTGCCAGCAGTTTTGGGCAGCATTATGGCTACACCTTC. Its translation is CASSFGQHYGYTF.

The rearrangement links TRBV7-8 to TRBJ2-5; a weak D match, TRBD1 (5 bases). The V gene lost 5 bases and the J gene lost 4 bases, with 23 bases spanning the gap. This CDR3 has 17 amino acids. Germline V gives CDR1 SGHVS, CDR2 FQNEAQ. The CDR3 sequence: CASSQPKGAGWSETQYF. CDR3 coding DNA: TGTGCCAGCAGCCAACCAAAGGGCGCAGGGTGGTCAGAGACCCAGTACTTC.

The chain recombines TRBV11-2 with TRBJ2-7; the D gene is possibly TRBD1 (5 bases). The CDR3 runs to 14 residues. V lost 1 base and J lost 0, with 7 bases in between. Looked up from germline, CDR1 is SGHAT and CDR2 is FQNNGV. The CDR3 sequence: CASSLGQNSYEQYF. The CDR3 coding sequence is TGTGCCAGCAGCTTAGGACAGAACTCCTACGAGCAGTACTTC.

J is TRBJ1-2 and V is TRBV29-1; 9 nucleotides align to TRBD1. V shed 5 bases, J shed 3 bases, and the junction held 4 bases outside the gene matches. CDR3 length: 13 residues. Germline CDR1 is SQVTM and CDR2 is ANQGSEA. The CDR3 DNA follows: TGCAGCGTTACAGGGGGCGCCGACTATGGCTACACCTTC. It codes for CSVTGGADYGYTF. Together with reference TRBV29-1 and TRBJ1-2, the CDR3 gives the full variable domain: SAVISQKPSRDICQRGTSLTIQCQVDSQVTMMFWYRQQPGQSLTLIATANQGSEATYESGFVIDKFPISRPNLTFSTLTVSNMSPEDSSIYLCSVTGGADYGYTFGSGTRLTVV.

To note about this clone: This specimen includes other DNA sequences encoding the same CDR3. This chain connects TRBV6-5 to TRBJ1-2; TRBD1 matches at 8 bases. The germline V gene encodes CDR1 MNHEY and CDR2 SVGAGI. This CDR3 contains 14 residues. V trimming: 3 bases; J trimming: 3 bases; junction bases outside the gene matches: 3. The CDR3 loop is CASSYRTGHYGYTF. CDR3 sequence (DNA): TGTGCCAGCAGTTATAGGACAGGGCACTATGGCTACACCTTC.

The V gene is TRBV6-5, the J gene TRBJ1-5, with TRBD1 as a possible D gene (5 bases). Germline lookup yields CDR1 MNHEY and CDR2 SVGAGI. The V gene lost 8 bases and the J gene lost 4 bases, with 12 bases spanning the gap. The CDR3 extends over 13 amino acids. In DNA, the CDR3 is TGTGCCAGCTTGGGGGGAGGAAATCAGCCCCAGCATTTT. Translation: CASLGGGNQPQHF.

This clone was counted a few times. The chain carries TRBV7-9 and TRBJ1-1, with D perhaps TRBD1 (5 bases). Germline CDR1 reads SEHNR; CDR2 reads FQNEAQ (reference sequence). The V end was cut by 2 bases, the J end by 0 bases, with 16 bases between. This CDR3 has 17 amino acids. CDR3 sequence (DNA): TGTGCCAGCAGCTTATCTCCCAGGGTAGTCGTGAACACTGAAGCTTTCTTT. It is translated as CASSLSPRVVVNTEAFF.

This clone has more than one count but fewer than ten. The chain joins TRBV3-1 (or the pseudogene TRBV3-2) to TRBJ2-7; D is unresolved. The ends were cut back, 0 bases at V and 7 bases at J, with 13 bases in the middle. Germline V gives CDR1 LGHDT, CDR2 YNNKEL (reference sequence). The CDR3 contains 14 residues. DNA for the CDR3: TGTGCCAGCAGCCAAGAACACGCCGTCGATGAGCAGTACTTC. This gives the protein CASSQEHAVDEQYF.

This chain joins TRBV5-1 and TRBJ2-5; D gene unclear. The germline CDR1 and CDR2 sequences are SGHRS and YFSETQ. The CDR3 runs to 17 residues. With 0 bases removed from V and 2 bases from J, the gap between germline ends came to 17 bases. This CDR3 reads CASSLAPTGPIQETQYF. CDR3 sequence (DNA): TGCGCCAGCAGCTTGGCCCCGACGGGTCCGATTCAAGAGACCCAGTACTTC.

The chain is built from TRBV14 and TRBJ2-3, with TRBD1 matching over 9 bases. The ends lost 6 bases at V and 0 bases at J; junction bases unmatched: 4. Germline V gene sequence: CDR1 SGHDN, CDR2 FVKESK. This CDR3 region has 15 residues. CDR3: CASRYGTGSTDTQYF. CDR3 sequence (DNA): TGTGCCAGCAGGTACGGGACAGGGAGCACAGATACGCAGTATTTT.

V and J are TRBV12-3 or TRBV12-4 and TRBJ2-2, with D hard to call. Trimming stripped 3 bases from V and 4 bases from J, with 6 bases between. The CDR3 covers 13 residues. The CDR3 DNA is TGTGCCAGCAGTTTCCCCGTCACCGGGGAGCTGTTTTTT. Its translation: CASSFPVTGELFF.

This clone was seen just once. Relative to the germline gene, one junction end is altered; a read error may explain this. This chain uses TRBV7-2 with TRBJ2-1; TRBD2 might be the D (6 bases). The length of the CDR3 is 15 residues. Germline V gives CDR1 SGHTA, CDR2 FQGNSA. The DNA of the CDR3 is TGTGCCAGCAGTTTAGCAACGGGACTCTACAATGAGCAGTTCTTC. Translation gives CASSLATGLYNEQFF.

V is TRBV3-1 (or the pseudogene TRBV3-2) and J is TRBJ2-1; 11 bases fit TRBD1. This CDR3 contains 16 residues. Germline-derived CDR1 and CDR2 are LGHDT and YNNKEL (reference sequence). With V trimmed by 3 bases and J by 4 bases, 5 bases remained unmatched. The CDR3 reads CASSQLGQGVYNEQFF. DNA of the CDR3: TGTGCCAGCAGCCAGCTGGGACAGGGGGTTTACAATGAGCAGTTCTTC.

In its sample, this clone was seen once. The V gene is TRBV15, the J gene TRBJ1-1, with 7 bases identical to TRBD1. Germline V lookup: CDR1 LNHNV, CDR2 YYDKDF (reference sequence). This CDR3 comprises 13 residues. V lost 9 bases to trimming and J lost 4 bases; unmatched junction nucleotides: 8. CDR3 region: CATRKDRITEAFF. Written as DNA, the CDR3 is TGTGCCACTAGGAAGGACAGGATCACTGAAGCTTTCTTT.

The V and J genes are TRBV6-5 and TRBJ1-1, with D possibly being TRBD1 (5 bases). This CDR3 has 15 amino acids. V shed 2 bases and J shed 0 bases, with 10 bases lying between them. CDR1 MNHEY and CDR2 SVGAGI come from the germline V gene. The CDR3 nucleotides read TGTGCCAGCAGTTACGGGTGGGGGGTGAACACTGAAGCTTTCTTT. This codes for CASSYGWGVNTEAFF.

The genes are TRBV9 and TRBJ1-1; D is undetermined. In germline, CDR1 is SGDLS, CDR2 YYNGEE. V was trimmed by 2 bases and J by 4 bases, leaving 12 bases between them. The CDR3 length is 14 residues. CDR3 amino acids: CASSVHTESTEAFF. CDR3 coding DNA: TGTGCCAGCAGCGTGCATACAGAGAGCACTGAAGCTTTCTTT.

This clone was found once. This rearrangement joins TRBV6-5 to TRBJ1-1; D is unclear. Between the trimmed V and J ends, which lost 5 bases and 4 bases, there was a span of 11 bases. The CDR3 extends over 13 amino acids. Germline V CDR1 and CDR2: MNHEY, SVGAGI. The CDR3 DNA reads as TGTGCCAGCAGTCTGGTCTCGAGCACTGAAGCTTTCTTT. It translates to CASSLVSSTEAFF.